This entry lists 19 T cell receptor beta chains sequenced from one sample in a study of T-cell reconstitution after alpha-beta-depleted transplantation in children. Unique molecular identifiers tagged the TCRbeta library. TCRdb re-analysed the PCR reads in MiXCR, keeping a single row per CDR3 protein. Of around 420,000 distinct CDR3 sequences listed, about a sixth are singletons. The specimen comprised PBMCs, mostly from graft donor cells, sampled 360 days after TCRalphabeta/CD19-depleted stem cell transplant. Receptor source: a boy younger than two who had a stem cell transplant for Wiskott-Aldrich syndrome, so the T cells may come from the graft donor.

The sample holds a few counts of this clonotype. J is TRBJ2-1 and V is TRBV6-2 or TRBV6-3; D gene ambiguous. V lost 0 bases and J 6 bases, leaving 12 bases between the germline ends. The length of the CDR3 is 15 residues. Germline V gene sequence: CDR1 MNHEY, CDR2 SVGEGT. The CDR3 is CASSYSRLGLNEQFF. CDR3 DNA: TGTGCCAGCAGTTACTCGCGGTTGGGCCTCAATGAGCAGTTCTTC.

About this clonotype: The germline gene is not matched at one end of the junction; a read error may be the cause. The chain is built from TRBV7-9 and TRBJ2-3; D unresolved. This CDR3 region has 11 residues. Germline CDR1 and CDR2: SEHNR and FQNEAQ (reference sequence). CDR3 in amino acids: CSSSLKGTQYF. Here the CDR3 DNA reads TGTTCCAGCAGCTTAAAGGGTACGCAGTATTTT.

A few counts support this clonotype. The J gene is TRBJ2-7, the V gene TRBV7-2, with D unresolved. V was cut by 8 bases and J by 2 bases, with 16 bases left in between. Germline values: CDR1 SGHTA, CDR2 FQGNSA. This CDR3 contains 14 residues. The CDR3, as DNA: TGTGCCAGCTCCCGCCCCGACCTCCCCTACGAGCAGTACTTC. Encoded protein: CASSRPDLPYEQYF.

The rearrangement links TRBV6-5 to TRBJ2-6, with D possibly being TRBD1 (5 bases). CDR3 length: 15 amino acids. Trimming left V 0 bases short and J 4 bases short, with 7 bases between. Germline values: CDR1 MNHEY, CDR2 SVGAGI. CDR3 in amino acids: CASSYSGVGANVLTF. The CDR3 DNA reads as TGTGCCAGCAGTTACTCAGGGGTCGGGGCCAACGTCCTGACTTTC.

This chain links TRBV20-1 with TRBJ2-7; D possibly corresponds to TRBD2 (6 bases). CDR3 size: 14 residues. Trimming took off 0 bases at V and 3 bases at J, with 12 bases between the two ends. Germline lookup yields CDR1 DFQATT and CDR2 SNEGSKA (reference sequence). CDR3 sequence (DNA): TGCAGTGCTAGAGAGGGAGGCAGCCTCTACGAGCAGTACTTC. It specifies CSAREGGSLYEQYF.

The rearrangement links TRBV6-5 to TRBJ2-5; 10 nucleotides match TRBD2. The J segment lost 5 bases and the V segment lost 1 base, leaving 7 bases of the junction unmatched. Germline loops: CDR1 MNHEY, CDR2 SVGAGI. The CDR3 has 16 residues. CDR3 region: CASSYWKAGGGETQYF. For the CDR3, the DNA is TGTGCCAGCAGTTACTGGAAAGCGGGAGGGGGGGAGACCCAGTACTTC.

The chain couples TRBV27 to TRBJ1-2, with 7 bases that match TRBD1. The CDR3 runs 14 residues. Germline CDR1 reads MNHEY; CDR2 reads SMNVEV (reference sequence). V trimming: 5 bases; J trimming: 4 bases; junction bases outside the gene matches: 7. CDR3 nucleotides: TGTGCCAGCAGTCTCCGGACAGGCCTCTATGGCTACACCTTC. This sequence encodes CASSLRTGLYGYTF.

The J gene is TRBJ1-2, the V gene TRBV5-1; 8 nucleotides align to TRBD1. V shed 2 bases, J shed 14 bases, and the junction held 8 bases outside the gene matches. The CDR3 covers 12 residues. Germline assignment: CDR1 SGHRS and CDR2 YFSETQ. CDR3 in DNA: TGCGCCAGCAGCTTTCAGGGGGCGCGTTTAACCTTC. This codes for CASSFQGARLTF. Supplemented by reference TRBV5-1 and TRBJ1-2, the full variable domain reads KAGVTQTPRYLIKTRGQQVTLSCSPISGHRSVSWYQQTPGQGLQFLFEYFSETQRNKGNFPGRFSGRQFSNSRSEMNVSTLELGDSALYLCASSFQGARLTFGSGTRLTVV.

This clonotype was counted between two and nine times. The chain carries TRBV20-1 and TRBJ2-4; 10 nucleotides line up with TRBD2. With 6 bases clipped from V and 0 bases from J, the junction kept 5 bases outside the gene matches. The CDR3 consists of 15 residues. Looked up from germline, CDR1 is DFQATT and CDR2 is SNEGSKA (reference sequence). The CDR3 loop reads CSATLAGLAKNIQYF. Written as DNA, the CDR3 is TGCAGTGCCACACTAGCGGGGCTAGCCAAAAACATTCAGTACTTC.

This clonotype was observed many times. V gene TRBV5-6 combines with J gene TRBJ1-4; D remains unclear. The germline gives CDR1 SGHDT, CDR2 YYEEEE. V shed 2 bases and J shed 4 bases, with 9 bases lying between them. There are 14 residues in the CDR3. The CDR3 region is CASSFGRINEKLFF. CDR3 DNA: TGTGCCAGCAGCTTCGGACGGATTAATGAAAAACTGTTTTTT.

This clonotype was picked up many times. This chain connects TRBV7-9 to TRBJ2-3; D ambiguous. Trimming removed 5 bases at V and 4 bases at J, with 13 bases between. Germline V gene sequence: CDR1 SEHNR, CDR2 FQNEAQ (reference sequence). The CDR3 is made up of 14 amino acids. This CDR3 is CASSPTWAADTQYF. Written as DNA, the CDR3 is TGTGCCAGCAGCCCGACGTGGGCCGCAGATACGCAGTATTTT.

The rearrangement links TRBV2 to TRBJ2-2; D call uncertain. The germline V gene has CDR1 SNHLY and CDR2 FYNNEI. The CDR3 length is 13 residues. V lost 3 bases to trimming and J lost 4 bases, with 6 bases between them. DNA for the CDR3: TGTGCCAGCAGTGATTGGTCCACCGGGGAGCTGTTTTTT. Its translation: CASSDWSTGELFF. Looking up the rest from reference TRBV2 and TRBJ2-2 gives the full variable domain: EPEVTQTPSHQVTQMGQEVILRCVPISNHLYFYWYRQILGQKVEFLVSFYNNEISEKSEIFDDQFSVERPDGSNFTLKIRSTKLEDSAMYFCASSDWSTGELFFGEGSRLTVL.

V and J are TRBV5-1 and TRBJ1-2; TRBD1 matches 7 bases. J was trimmed by 8 bases and V by 0 bases; bases with no gene match: 10. Per the germline V gene, CDR1 is SGHRS and CDR2 is YFSETQ. This CDR3 has 15 amino acids. The CDR3 is CASSLAVMTGSGYTF. The DNA of the CDR3 is TGCGCCAGCAGCTTGGCCGTTATGACAGGGAGCGGCTACACCTTC. Complete variable domain (other parts from reference TRBV5-1 and TRBJ1-2): KAGVTQTPRYLIKTRGQQVTLSCSPISGHRSVSWYQQTPGQGLQFLFEYFSETQRNKGNFPGRFSGRQFSNSRSEMNVSTLELGDSALYLCASSLAVMTGSGYTFGSGTRLTVV.

The chain carries TRBV12-3 or TRBV12-4 and TRBJ2-7, with D unresolved. The CDR3 is made up of 12 amino acids. Trimming cost V 6 bases and J 5 bases, with 11 bases left between them. CDR3 residues: CASSHLQHEQYF. The CDR3 coding sequence is TGTGCCAGCAGCCACCTTCAACACGAGCAGTACTTC.

This chain links TRBV6-5 with TRBJ1-1; no definite D call. In germline, CDR1 is MNHEY, CDR2 SVGAGI. This CDR3 region has 14 residues. Trimming cost V 2 bases and J 2 bases, with 9 bases left between them. CDR3 DNA sequence: TGTGCCAGCAGTTACGTGGATCTTAACACTGAAGCTTTCTTT. Protein: CASSYVDLNTEAFF.

This clonotype was seen a few times. Relative to the germline gene, one junction end is altered; a read error may explain this. The chain is built from TRBV20-1 and TRBJ2-3, with 9 bases aligning to TRBD2. Germline V gene lookup returns CDR1 DFQATT and CDR2 SNEGSKA (reference sequence). The length of the CDR3 is 12 residues. CDR3 sequence reads: CSARVQGTSINF. The CDR3 nucleotides are TGCAGTGCTAGAGTTCAAGGGACTAGCATAAATTTT.

In its sample, this clonotype was seen a few times. CDR3 coding DNA: TGTGCCAGCAGTGCGATTCCGGGACTAGCGGGAGGCCACAATGAGCAGTTCTTC. It specifies CASSAIPGLAGGHNEQFF. V and J are TRBV12-3 or TRBV12-4 and TRBJ2-1; 15 nucleotides align to TRBD2. The junction had 10 bases not matched to a gene; V was cut back by 5 bases and J by 5 bases. The CDR3 contains 18 residues.

This clonotype was found a few times. The J gene is TRBJ2-3, the V gene TRBV5-6; D gene ambiguous. Looked up from germline, CDR1 is SGHDT and CDR2 is YYEEEE. V was pared by 0 bases and J by 2 bases, with 10 bases between. The CDR3 covers 15 residues. CDR3 bases: TGTGCCAGCAGCTTGGTACGACCACCCACAGATACGCAGTATTTT. It encodes CASSLVRPPTDTQYF.

The chain recombines TRBV5-1 with TRBJ2-2; TRBD1 matches 12 bases. The CDR3 has 16 residues. Germline assignment: CDR1 SGHRS and CDR2 YFSETQ. Unmatched junction bases numbered 4, after V lost 0 bases and J lost 7 bases. The CDR3 loop is CASSLGDRGRSGELFF. The CDR3 DNA sequence: TGCGCCAGCAGCTTGGGGGACAGGGGGCGAAGCGGGGAGCTGTTTTTT. Drawing the rest from reference TRBV5-1 and TRBJ2-2, the complete variable domain is KAGVTQTPRYLIKTRGQQVTLSCSPISGHRSVSWYQQTPGQGLQFLFEYFSETQRNKGNFPGRFSGRQFSNSRSEMNVSTLELGDSALYLCASSLGDRGRSGELFFGEGSRLTVL.